This TCR beta chain originates from a study of T cell responses to AZD1222 COVID-19 vaccine. Clones were read by immunoSEQ multiplex PCR, and TCRdb kept only the in-frame ones, dropping some. The sample has some 140,000 clones, approximately 90% seen once. Germline V gives CDR1 SEHNR, CDR2 FQNEAQ (reference sequence). V lost 4 bases, J lost 6 bases, and 10 bases lay in between. The CDR3 runs to 14 residues. With respect to this clone: Its antigen is not known.

Study outcomes and limitations: There were mostly white British donors and more females than males, and clonal diversity was possibly underestimated. Spike-specific TCRs gained breadth and depth after people received two AZD1222 doses. Variant regions that are unmutated are reportedly the target of nearly half of spike-specific TCRs. Seropositive status at baseline applied to only six AZD1222 recipients.

The TCR comes from an adult in good health. The chain employs TRBV7-9 and TRBJ1-6; D gene unclear. Sample: peripheral blood, taken on day 0 of AZD1222 vaccination. Written as DNA, the CDR3 is TGTGCCAGCAGCTACGTTAGCTTTAATTCACCCCTCCACTTT. Residues: CASSYVSFNSPLHF.